These 27 T cell receptor beta chains were all obtained from the same sample, sequenced in a study of technical replicates of blood from several donors. The data were produced by immunoSEQ multiplex PCR, yet TCRdb's version contains in-frame clones alone and is incomplete. The profile shows about 88,000 clones, roughly 93% of them singletons. Specimen: T cells isolated from PBMCs. Receptor source: a human donor in good health.

A single count supports this clone. The genes are TRBV29-1 and TRBJ2-2; D is ambiguous. The CDR3 is 11 amino acids. The germline V and J ends were trimmed by 4 bases and 6 bases, with 6 bases remaining between them. Germline CDR1 is SQVTM and CDR2 is ANQGSEA. This CDR3 reads CSVGVSGELFF. In DNA, the CDR3 is TGCAGCGTTGGCGTATCCGGGGAGCTGTTTTTT.

The chain has TRBV6-1 and TRBJ1-1; D is perhaps TRBD1 (5 bases). The CDR3 runs 14 residues. Trimming left V 4 bases short and J 3 bases short, with 12 bases between. From germline, CDR1 is MNHNS and CDR2 SASEGT. CDR3 loop: CASSGSGSDTEAFF. CDR3 sequence (DNA): TGTGCCAGCAGTGGTTCAGGGTCGGACACTGAAGCTTTCTTT.

The chain links TRBV2 to TRBJ2-2; no reliable D call. This CDR3 region has 13 residues. V lost 7 bases and J 1 base, leaving 7 bases between the germline ends. Germline CDR1 is SNHLY and CDR2 is FYNNEI. The CDR3 DNA reads as TGTGCCAGCAAGAAGCTGAACACCGGGGAGCTGTTTTTT. Translating gives CASKKLNTGELFF. Full variable domain (missing parts from reference TRBV2 and TRBJ2-2): EPEVTQTPSHQVTQMGQEVILRCVPISNHLYFYWYRQILGQKVEFLVSFYNNEISEKSEIFDDQFSVERPDGSNFTLKIRSTKLEDSAMYFCASKKLNTGELFFGEGSRLTVL.

V is TRBV11-1 and J is TRBJ2-2; 7 nucleotides line up with TRBD1. Germline CDR1 is SGHAT and CDR2 is FQDESV (reference sequence). V lost 5 bases, J lost 8 bases, and 8 bases stayed unmatched. CDR3 length equals 14 residues. This chain's CDR3 is CASSLRGRKGELFF. The CDR3 nucleotides read TGTGCCAGCAGCCTAAGGGGGCGCAAGGGGGAGCTGTTTTTT.

This chain uses TRBV15 with TRBJ2-7; 10 nucleotides align to TRBD1. This CDR3 has 19 residues. Germline CDR1 reads LNHNV; CDR2 reads YYDKDF (reference sequence). The V gene end was trimmed by 5 bases and the J gene end by 4 bases; junction bases not matched to a gene: 20. DNA for the CDR3: TGTGCCACCAGCCCCTTACCGGGACAGGGGCAACTGCCTTTTTACGAGCAGTACTTC. This encodes CATSPLPGQGQLPFYEQYF.

This clone was recorded once. The CDR3 DNA follows: TGTGCCAGCAGCTTGCGAAACAGGGGGCTATACAATGAGCAGTTCTTC. This gives the protein CASSLRNRGLYNEQFF. The rearrangement joins TRBV7-9 to TRBJ2-1; 9 nucleotides match TRBD1. Per germline, CDR1 SEHNR and CDR2 FQNEAQ (reference sequence). This CDR3 is built from 16 residues. V lost 3 bases to trimming and J lost 4 bases; unmatched junction nucleotides: 7.

J is TRBJ2-7 and V is TRBV5-8; the D gene is possibly TRBD1 (5 bases). Germline lookup yields CDR1 SGHTS and CDR2 YDEGEE. Trimming took 0 bases from V and 0 from J, leaving 16 bases between them. This CDR3 comprises 17 residues. The CDR3 here is CASSLAVRKGFSYEQYF. The CDR3 nucleotides read TGTGCCAGCAGCTTGGCCGTCAGGAAGGGGTTCTCCTACGAGCAGTACTTC.

The chain joins TRBV7-6 to TRBJ2-3; 9 positions match TRBD2. The germline gives CDR1 SGHVS, CDR2 FNYEAQ. V shed 5 bases and J 5 bases; nucleotides not matched to a gene: 14. This CDR3 contains 17 residues. This CDR3 is CASSPGRASGAEDTQYF. CDR3 bases: TGTGCCAGCAGCCCCGGGAGGGCTAGCGGGGCGGAAGATACGCAGTATTTT.

The chain recombines TRBV27 with TRBJ2-3; D is unresolved. Trimming stripped 0 bases from V and 1 base from J, with 11 bases between. CDR1 and CDR2 (germline): MNHEY, SMNVEV (reference sequence). CDR3 length equals 16 residues. This CDR3 reads CASSLSAVLGTDTQYF. Written as DNA, the CDR3 is TGTGCCAGCAGTTTATCGGCGGTCTTGGGCACAGATACGCAGTATTTT.

V usage is TRBV11-2 and J usage is TRBJ1-4; 11 positions agree with TRBD1. V gave up 6 bases and J gave up 8 bases; unmatched junction bases: 11. Germline CDR1 SGHAT, CDR2 FQNNGV. The CDR3 contains 16 residues. The CDR3 protein is CASRHPGTGGQEKLFF. The CDR3 DNA sequence: TGTGCCAGCAGACACCCTGGGACAGGGGGTCAAGAAAAACTGTTTTTT. The full variable domain, rest sourced from reference TRBV11-2 and TRBJ1-4, is EAGVAQSPRYKIIEKRQSVAFWCNPISGHATLYWYQQILGQGPKLLIQFQNNGVVDDSQLPKDRFSAERLKGVDSTLKIQPAKLEDSAVYLCASRHPGTGGQEKLFFGSGTQLSVL.

This chain uses TRBV4-1 with TRBJ2-1; 9 positions match TRBD2. This CDR3 has 16 residues. With V trimmed by 3 bases and J by 4 bases, 7 bases remained unmatched. CDR1 and CDR2 from the germline V gene are MGHRA and YSYEKL. CDR3 in amino acids: CASSHGGGAGYNEQFF. CDR3 bases: TGCGCCAGCAGCCATGGCGGGGGGGCCGGGTACAATGAGCAGTTCTTC.

V gene TRBV19 combines with J gene TRBJ2-7, with 7 positions matching TRBD1. With 3 bases clipped from V and 3 bases from J, the junction kept 11 bases outside the gene matches. Germline V gene data show CDR1 as LNHDA and CDR2 as SQIVND (reference sequence). The CDR3 covers 16 residues. CDR3 amino acids: CASSIRSGTDLYEQYF. CDR3 bases: TGTGCCAGTAGTATCCGGTCCGGGACAGATCTCTACGAGCAGTACTTC.

This clone was seen just once. This rearrangement joins TRBV10-3 to TRBJ2-1, with no clear D. Germline V gene sequence: CDR1 ENHRY, CDR2 SYGVKD. With 4 bases removed from V and 6 bases from J, the gap between germline ends came to 16 bases. The CDR3 spans 15 residues. CDR3 loop: CAISGTTTKLNEQFF. CDR3 bases: TGTGCCATCAGTGGTACTACAACGAAGCTCAATGAGCAGTTCTTC.

The chain carries TRBV11-2 and TRBJ1-1, with TRBD1 matching over 9 bases. J gave up 1 base and V 5 bases, and 5 bases lay outside the gene matches. The germline gives CDR1 SGHAT, CDR2 FQNNGV. This CDR3 contains 15 residues. CDR3 in amino acids: CASSQGTGTNTEAFF. The DNA of the CDR3 is TGTGCCAGCAGCCAAGGGACAGGGACGAACACTGAAGCTTTCTTT.

The rearrangement joins TRBV27 to TRBJ2-7, with 11 bases aligning to TRBD2. V shed 0 bases, J shed 0 bases, and the junction held 10 bases outside the gene matches. Germline CDR1 MNHEY, CDR2 SMNVEV (reference sequence). The CDR3 totals 19 residues. CDR3 nucleotides: TGTGCCAGCAGTTTATCGGGGCGGGTAGCGGGAGGGAGCTCCTACGAGCAGTACTTC. It codes for CASSLSGRVAGGSSYEQYF.

The rearrangement links TRBV4-1 to TRBJ1-1; maybe TRBD1 (6 bases). Trimming took off 3 bases at V and 1 base at J, with 12 bases between the two ends. Germline CDR1 MGHRA, CDR2 YSYEKL. This CDR3 comprises 15 residues. The CDR3 protein is CASSQGGGGNTEAFF. The CDR3 DNA sequence: TGCGCCAGCAGCCAGGGGGGAGGGGGGAACACTGAAGCTTTCTTT.

The chain combines TRBV7-2 with TRBJ2-1, with a possible D match to TRBD2 (6 bases). Trimming cost V 1 base and J 1 base, with 8 bases left between them. The CDR3 spans 15 residues. The germline CDR1 and CDR2 sequences are SGHTA and FQGNSA. The CDR3 nucleotides read TGTGCCAGCAGCTTAGGCGGGACTTCCTACAATGAGCAGTTCTTC. This encodes CASSLGGTSYNEQFF.

This chain joins TRBV27 and TRBJ2-7; the match to TRBD2 covers 9 bases. Germline values: CDR1 MNHEY, CDR2 SMNVEV (reference sequence). This CDR3 spans 14 amino acids. V shed 2 bases and J 2 bases; nucleotides not matched to a gene: 1. CDR3 DNA: TGTGCCAGCAGTTTACGCGGGAGGGCCTACGAGCAGTACTTC. Translation gives CASSLRGRAYEQYF.

The chain is built from TRBV11-2 and TRBJ2-5; tentatively, D is TRBD2 (6 bases). Germline lookup yields CDR1 SGHAT and CDR2 FQNNGV. The CDR3 extends over 15 amino acids. V lost 5 bases and J 4 bases, leaving 17 bases between the germline ends. The CDR3, as DNA: TGTGCCAGCAGCCCGAAGCCGGGACTCACAGAGACCCAGTACTTC. Its translation is CASSPKPGLTETQYF.

V is TRBV2 and J is TRBJ2-3; 7 positions agree with TRBD1. This CDR3 has 17 residues. The V gene end was trimmed by 6 bases and the J gene end by 0 bases; junction bases not matched to a gene: 12. Germline CDR1 and CDR2: SNHLY and FYNNEI. The CDR3 loop is CASSKDEQGWSTDTQYF. The CDR3 nucleotides read TGTGCCAGCAGCAAAGACGAACAGGGGTGGAGCACAGATACGCAGTATTTT.

The count of this clone is one. The chain joins TRBV2 to TRBJ2-3; TRBD1 matches at 9 bases. This CDR3 has 16 amino acids. The ends lost 2 bases at V and 4 bases at J; junction bases unmatched: 7. In germline, CDR1 is SNHLY, CDR2 FYNNEI. Here the CDR3 reads CASSESGQGGADTQYF. The CDR3, as DNA: TGTGCCAGCAGTGAATCGGGACAGGGTGGTGCAGATACGCAGTATTTT.

This chain connects TRBV28 to TRBJ2-1; a possible D gene is TRBD1 (6 bases). The V and J ends lost 5 bases and 13 bases respectively, with 18 bases between them. Germline CDR1 MDHEN, CDR2 SYDVKM. This CDR3 region has 13 residues. The chain's CDR3 is CASSASTGIVQFF. In nucleotides, the CDR3 is TGTGCCAGCAGTGCATCTACAGGGATAGTCCAGTTCTTC.

This sequence joins TRBV18 and TRBJ1-2, with TRBD1 identical over 8 bases. V lost 5 bases to trimming and J lost 2 bases; unmatched junction nucleotides: 13. Germline V gene sequence: CDR1 KGHSH, CDR2 LQKENI. The CDR3 covers 17 residues. Written as DNA, the CDR3 is TGTGCCAGCTCAACAGGACAGGGAAGGTCGACCAACTATGGCTACACCTTC. Translation: CASSTGQGRSTNYGYTF.

The rearrangement links TRBV28 to TRBJ2-2; 9 positions match TRBD1. Germline V gives CDR1 MDHEN, CDR2 SYDVKM. V was pared by 3 bases and J by 5 bases, with 4 bases of the junction left unmatched. This CDR3 has 15 amino acids. In nucleotides, the CDR3 is TGTGCCAGCAGTTTTGTGACAGGGGGGACCGGGGAGCTGTTTTTT. Residues: CASSFVTGGTGELFF.

The rearrangement links TRBV30 to TRBJ1-2, with TRBD1 as a possible D gene (6 bases). Trimming left V 0 bases short and J 4 bases short, with 9 bases between. The CDR3 runs to 13 residues. Germline V gives CDR1 GTSNPN, CDR2 SVGIG (reference sequence). CDR3 in amino acids: CAWSVDRFYGYTF. The CDR3 nucleotides read TGTGCCTGGAGTGTCGACAGGTTCTATGGCTACACCTTC.

The CDR3 sequence: CASSSGLAQTQYF. CDR3 bases: TGTGCCAGCAGCTCGGGACTAGCTCAGACCCAGTACTTC. The chain recombines TRBV14 with TRBJ2-5, with TRBD2 matching over 9 bases. Germline trimming cut 5 bases from V and 6 bases from J; bases unmatched to any gene: 4. This CDR3 comprises 13 residues. Germline CDR1 is SGHDN and CDR2 is FVKESK.

The V and J genes are TRBV4-1 and TRBJ2-7; D is unresolved. The CDR3 totals 14 residues. CDR1 and CDR2 from the germline V gene are MGHRA and YSYEKL. The V end was cut by 3 bases, the J end by 0 bases, with 9 bases between. The CDR3 DNA sequence: TGCGCCAGCAGCCACAGAATCCTCTCCTACGAGCAGTACTTC. Amino acid sequence: CASSHRILSYEQYF.